Sequencing of this T cell receptor (beta chain) was carried out in a study of molecular identifiers for immune sequencing clone quantification. Germline V CDR1 and CDR2: DFQATT, SNEGSKA (reference sequence). CDR3 length: 16 amino acids. Trimming shortened V by 2 bases and J by 5 bases, and 19 bases separated the two germline ends. Study findings and constraints: In naive cells, clones above 20 RNA copies held under 1% of molecules, whereas in effector cells they held over 97%.

Turning to this clonotype: The antigen is unknown.

CD8+CD4-CCR7+CD45RA+ sorting gave the naive CD8 T cells. Bulk TCR libraries used previously described methods and listed TCR primers. TCRdb reanalysed the PCR reads using MiXCR and keeps one entry per CDR3 protein. The table shows about 500,000 distinct CDR3 sequences, with around 23% occurring only once. The sample consisted of naive CD8+ T cells from blood, with Jurkat cell RNA spiked in. Stated subset: FACS-sorted CD8+CD4-CCR7+CD45RA+ naive T cells. The source of this sequence is a human donor in good health. Some libraries in this study had Jurkat cell RNA spiked in. This rearrangement joins TRBV20-1 to TRBJ1-5; D is uncertain. CDR3 amino acids: CSARSSSQQRDQPQHF. The DNA for the CDR3 is TGCAGTGCTAGAAGTTCTAGCCAACAGCGAGATCAGCCCCAGCATTTT.